This T cell receptor (beta chain) was captured in a study of cytomegalovirus exposure and HLA in healthy donors. The CDR3 is made up of 15 amino acids. The germline CDR1 and CDR2 sequences are MNHNS and SASEGT. V lost 4 bases, J lost 0 bases, and 12 bases lay in between. Despite likely unrecorded immune exposures, the donors were nominally healthy at the time of sampling. Primers included in the PCR were 60 Vbeta and 13 Jbeta primers. Sequencing was performed with immunoSEQ multiplex PCR; in TCRdb, only in-frame clones are kept and a portion is missing. The sample lists tens of thousands of clones, over 60% occurring once.

The sample taken for sequencing was PBMCs. The V and J genes are TRBV6-1 and TRBJ1-2; D remains ambiguous. The origin of this receptor is a man aged 35-49 years in good health and CMV-seronegative. The CDR3 DNA follows: TGTGCCAGCAGTGCCGAGGCGTCAGCTAACTATGGCTACACCTTC. Translated, it gives CASSAEASANYGYTF.